Below, one T cell receptor (beta chain) is given with its context. What went into each PCR as a spike was synthetic TCR analog templates. TCRdb keeps only in-frame clones here, not all; method: immunoSEQ multiplex PCR. The sample has over 100,000 clones, 70% to 85% seen once. Time point described: pretreatment peripheral blood. This specimen belongs to a study of PD-L1 blockade in urothelial cancer. Overall study: About nine tenths of the roughly 29 patients were men with bladder-origin urothelial cancer. Researchers looked at the blood 3 weeks (second dose) and 6 weeks after treatment began. Blood samples contained a median about 150,000 T cells.

The receptor comes from a man over 45 with urothelial cancer. The sample consisted of PBMCs, taken around atezolizumab (anti-PD-L1) treatment.

CDR3 protein: CASSLGRSSYEQYF. CDR3 nucleotide sequence: TGTGCCAGCAGCTTAGGGAGGAGCTCCTACGAGCAGTACTTC. This chain joins TRBV13 and TRBJ2-7; D is unresolved. V lost 0 bases to trimming and J lost 0 bases, with 6 bases between them. This CDR3 comprises 14 residues. The germline V gene has CDR1 PRHDT and CDR2 FYEKMQ (reference sequence).